Shown below are 16 T cell receptor beta chains from a single sample sequenced in a study of CD8 T cells in ankylosing spondylitis (dated by TCRdb to about 2017). Receptor amplification or capture employed 5' RACE. The data were produced on an Illumina HiSeq 2500. The raw public reads went through TCRdb reprocessing: fastp at Q25, MiXCR clone calling, in-frame beta chains kept. Rows matching on CDR3 protein sequence are summarized as one entry with the most common DNA and genes. The sample profile shows about 130,000 distinct CDR3 sequences; 11% of them were found once. About 3.8% of the sample is held by the ten biggest clonotypes. What was sequenced was blood, either unsorted or a sorted T cell fraction (not recorded which). The source of these receptors is a female donor with ankylosing spondylitis or in good health (not recorded which).

This clonotype was detected only a few times. The gene calls are TRBV20-1 and TRBJ2-7; D gene uncertain. With 5 bases removed from V and 0 bases from J, the gap between germline ends came to 11 bases. CDR3 length: 13 residues. The germline CDR1 and CDR2 sequences are DFQATT and SNEGSKA (reference sequence). CDR3: CSAPTPRSYEQYF. Here the CDR3 DNA reads TGCAGTGCTCCGACTCCTCGCTCCTACGAGCAGTACTTC.

This clonotype occurred many times. The chain combines TRBV5-6 with TRBJ1-2; 7 nucleotides match TRBD1. This CDR3 is 13 amino acids long. In germline, CDR1 is SGHDT, CDR2 YYEEEE. Trimming cost V 0 bases and J 7 bases; bases outside gene matches: 3. The CDR3 sequence: CASSLGDSGGYTF. CDR3 in DNA: TGTGCCAGCAGCTTGGGGGACAGCGGTGGCTACACCTTC.

There are many counts of this clonotype. This rearrangement joins TRBV12-3 or TRBV12-4 to TRBJ2-7; TRBD1 might be the D (6 bases). CDR3 length: 15 amino acids. Deletions cut 9 bases from V and 5 bases from J, with 23 bases between. This chain's CDR3 is CASIPEQGSIHEQYF. The CDR3 DNA reads TGTGCCAGTATCCCCGAACAGGGTAGCATCCACGAGCAGTACTTC.

This clonotype was observed at least ten times. This chain joins TRBV2 and TRBJ2-3, with 7 nucleotides matching TRBD2. Germline V gene sequence: CDR1 SNHLY, CDR2 FYNNEI. With V trimmed by 4 bases and J by 6 bases, 10 bases remained unmatched. The CDR3 runs 15 residues. CDR3 in amino acids: CASSAQGAGPDTQYF. CDR3 DNA sequence: TGTGCCAGCAGTGCCCAAGGAGCGGGGCCCGATACGCAGTATTTT.

At least ten counts were recorded for this clonotype. The chain carries TRBV24-1 and TRBJ1-1; 9 bases match TRBD1. CDR1 is KGHDR and CDR2 is SFDVKD in the germline V gene. After removal of 3 bases from V and 5 bases from J, the junction contained 12 bases not matched to a gene. The CDR3 sequence is 17 residues long. CDR3 residues: CATSDARPGQGSTEAFF. The CDR3 DNA follows: TGTGCCACCAGTGATGCTAGACCGGGACAGGGTTCGACTGAAGCTTTCTTT.

Note on this clonotype: At one end, the junction sequence differs from germline, possibly due to a read error. The chain is built from TRBV20-1 and TRBJ2-1; 7 bases align to TRBD2. The CDR3 length is 13 residues. The germline V gene has CDR1 DFQATT and CDR2 SNEGSKA (reference sequence). The CDR3 reads CSADGSRGDKQLF. The CDR3 nucleotides read TGCAGTGCCGACGGCTCCCGGGGGGATAAGCAGCTCTTC.

CDR3: CASSFSLGEPGELFF. The CDR3 DNA sequence: TGTGCCAGCAGCTTCAGTCTAGGGGAGCCCGGGGAGCTGTTTTTT. V is TRBV7-6 and J is TRBJ2-2, with D perhaps assigned TRBD1 or TRBD2 (5 bases each). The length of the CDR3 is 15 residues. V lost 3 bases to trimming and J lost 6 bases, with 14 bases between them. Germline CDR1 and CDR2: SGHVS and FNYEAQ.

This clonotype was detected ten times or more. The chain uses TRBV12-3 or TRBV12-4 and TRBJ2-1; D possibly matches TRBD1 or TRBD2 (5 bases each). The CDR3 covers 16 residues. Trimming removed 3 bases at V and 2 bases at J, with 14 bases between. CDR3 protein: CASSLGTEEPYNEQFF. In DNA form, the CDR3 reads TGTGCCAGCAGTTTGGGGACGGAGGAACCCTACAATGAGCAGTTCTTC.

This clonotype was counted ten times or more. The chain has TRBV11-2 and TRBJ2-1; 9 bases line up with TRBD2. Germline V gene lookup returns CDR1 SGHAT and CDR2 FQNNGV. The CDR3 is 16 amino acids. V was pared by 4 bases and J by 9 bases, with 13 bases of the junction left unmatched. The DNA for the CDR3 is TGTGCCAGCAGCTCACGGACTAGCGTTGGAGTCGGTGAGCAGTTCTTC. Its protein product is CASSSRTSVGVGEQFF. Supplemented by reference TRBV11-2 and TRBJ2-1, the full variable domain reads EAGVAQSPRYKIIEKRQSVAFWCNPISGHATLYWYQQILGQGPKLLIQFQNNGVVDDSQLPKDRFSAERLKGVDSTLKIQPAKLEDSAVYLCASSSRTSVGVGEQFFGPGTRLTVL.

The table lists this clonotype with many counts. The rearrangement joins TRBV20-1 to TRBJ1-6; D ambiguous. Per the germline V gene, CDR1 is DFQATT and CDR2 is SNEGSKA (reference sequence). The CDR3 sequence is 13 residues long. V was pared by 0 bases and J by 9 bases, with 9 bases between. For the CDR3, the DNA is TGCAGTGCTAGAGAGCATGAGGGTTCACCCCTCCACTTT. Protein sequence: CSAREHEGSPLHF.

Remarks on this clonotype: One base away lies a much larger clone, so this may be a sequencing read error. V usage is TRBV30 and J usage is TRBJ2-2, with a tentative D call TRBD2 (5 bases). There are 13 residues in the CDR3. Deletions cut 4 bases from V and 4 bases from J, with 10 bases between. Per the germline V gene, CDR1 is GTSNPN and CDR2 is SVGIG (reference sequence). The CDR3 nucleotides read TGTGCCTGGAACGCCCGGGGCACCGGGGAGCTGTTTTTT. Amino acids: CAWNARGTGELFF. The full variable domain, with the rest looked up from reference TRBV30 and TRBJ2-2, is SQTIHQWPATLVQPVGSPLSLECTVEGTSNPNLYWYRQAAGRGLQLLFYSVGIGQISSEVPQNLSASRPQDRQFILSSKKLLLSDSGFYLCAWNARGTGELFFGEGSRLTVL.

This clonotype has ten or more counts. The chain carries TRBV3-1 and TRBJ1-2; D gene ambiguous. The CDR3 sequence is 16 residues long. Germline V gene sequence: CDR1 LGHDT, CDR2 YNNKEL (reference sequence). V was shortened by 4 bases and J by 1 base, with 16 bases between the two germline ends. The CDR3 spells CASSPARQRSNYGYTF. CDR3 nucleotide sequence: TGTGCCAGCAGCCCCGCACGACAACGCAGTAACTATGGCTACACCTTC.

The rearrangement links TRBV7-1 to TRBJ2-2, with D unclear. TRBV7-1 has ORF status, its function being uncertain. CDR3 length: 14 amino acids. The V gene lost 8 bases and the J gene lost 1 base, with 11 bases spanning the gap. CDR3 DNA: TGTGCCAGCGTTCTGCGGCGGAACACCGGGGAGCTGTTTTTT. Its translation is CASVLRRNTGELFF.

This clonotype was picked up many times. V is TRBV4-2 and J is TRBJ1-3, with unresolved D. Germline V gene lookup returns CDR1 LGHNA and CDR2 YNFKEQ. The CDR3 totals 15 residues. Trimming shortened V by 4 bases and J by 0 bases, and 10 bases separated the two germline ends. The CDR3 loop reads CASSPSRISGNTIYF. The CDR3 bases are TGTGCCAGCAGCCCGAGTCGGATCTCTGGAAACACCATATATTTT.

A remark on this clonotype: The junction departs from the called germline gene at one end, perhaps through a read error. The chain combines TRBV20-1 with TRBJ1-3, with a weak D call TRBD1 (6 bases). CDR3 size: 17 residues. The germline V gene has CDR1 DFQATT and CDR2 SNEGSKA (reference sequence). The CDR3 protein is CNARDRRGESRGNTIYF. The CDR3 coding sequence is TGCAATGCTAGAGATAGAAGGGGGGAATCGAGGGGAAACACCATATATTTT.

This clonotype was counted ten times or more. The rearrangement uses TRBV20-1 and TRBJ1-4, with D unclear. V gave up 1 base and J gave up 8 bases, with 5 bases separating them. Germline values: CDR1 DFQATT, CDR2 SNEGSKA (reference sequence). The CDR3 extends over 11 amino acids. The CDR3 sequence: CSARAREKLFF. The CDR3 nucleotides read TGCAGTGCTAGAGCTCGGGAAAAACTGTTTTTT.